The T cell receptor (beta chain) described here comes from a study of T cells in Graves' hyperthyroidism and ophthalmopathy. The study, taken as a whole, reports: Ophthalmopathy, as predicted by the model, came a median about seven months after the prediction. Classification by a 13 V-J model distinguished ophthalmopathy from stable hyperthyroidism.

Pregnant or lactating patients were excluded, as were those with uncontrolled infection or other autoimmune disease. The PBMCs studied were ones that came from about 9.9 ml fresh peripheral blood. A note on this clonotype: The antigen remains unidentified.

Regions amplified from RNA transcripts were the TCR beta CDR3 regions. A set of HTBI primers served as the primers for a first-round RT-PCR of the TCR CDR3. Via MiXCR, TCRdb re-called the multiplex PCR reads, giving one row per CDR3 protein. Of around 690,000 distinct CDR3 sequences listed, less than 25% are singletons. Deletions cut 4 bases from V and 3 bases from J, with 13 bases between. The V gene's germline CDR1 is MNHEY and CDR2 SVGEGT. The CDR3 is made up of 15 amino acids. The sample taken for sequencing was blood. The chain carries TRBV6-2 or TRBV6-3 and TRBJ1-5; the D gene is possibly TRBD1 (5 bases). The receptor comes from a man aged 25 to 40 with Graves' ophthalmopathy. CDR3 in amino acids: CASSFRGVINQPQHF. The CDR3 DNA follows: TGTGCCAGCAGTTTTCGGGGGGTGATCAATCAGCCCCAGCATTTT.